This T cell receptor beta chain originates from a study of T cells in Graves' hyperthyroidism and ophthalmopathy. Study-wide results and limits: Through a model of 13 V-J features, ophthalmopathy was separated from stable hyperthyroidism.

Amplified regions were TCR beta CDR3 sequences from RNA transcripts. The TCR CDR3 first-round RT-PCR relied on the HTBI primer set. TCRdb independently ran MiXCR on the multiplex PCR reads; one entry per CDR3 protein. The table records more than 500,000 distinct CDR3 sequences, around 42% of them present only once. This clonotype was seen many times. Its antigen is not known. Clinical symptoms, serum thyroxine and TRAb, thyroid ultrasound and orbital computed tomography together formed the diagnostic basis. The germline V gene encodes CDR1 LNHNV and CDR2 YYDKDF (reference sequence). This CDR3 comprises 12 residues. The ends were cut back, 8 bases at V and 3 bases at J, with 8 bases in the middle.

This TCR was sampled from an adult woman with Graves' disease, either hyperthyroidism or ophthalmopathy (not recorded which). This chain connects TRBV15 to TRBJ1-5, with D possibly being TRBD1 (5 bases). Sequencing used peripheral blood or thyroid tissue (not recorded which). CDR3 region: CATGGPNQPQHF. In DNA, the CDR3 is TGTGCCACCGGGGGTCCCAATCAGCCCCAGCATTTT.